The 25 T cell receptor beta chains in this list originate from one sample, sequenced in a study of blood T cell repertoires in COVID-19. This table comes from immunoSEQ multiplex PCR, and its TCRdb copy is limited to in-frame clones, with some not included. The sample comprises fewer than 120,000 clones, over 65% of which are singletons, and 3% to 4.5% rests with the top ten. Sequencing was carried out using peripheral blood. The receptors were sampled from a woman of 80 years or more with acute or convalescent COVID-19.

CDR3 residues: CTLAGVAGDQETQYF. CDR3 sequence (DNA): TGCACCCTTGCCGGGGTAGCGGGGGACCAAGAGACCCAGTACTTC. The V gene is TRBV29-1, the J gene TRBJ2-5, with 9 nucleotides matching TRBD2. Germline assignment: CDR1 SQVTM and CDR2 ANQGSEA. The CDR3 is 15 amino acids.

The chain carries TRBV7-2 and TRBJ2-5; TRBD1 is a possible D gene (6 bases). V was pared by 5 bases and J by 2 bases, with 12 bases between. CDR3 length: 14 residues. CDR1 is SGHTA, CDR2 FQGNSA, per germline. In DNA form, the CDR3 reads TGTGCCAGCAGCCCTTGGACAGATCAAGAGACCCAGTACTTC. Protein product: CASSPWTDQETQYF.

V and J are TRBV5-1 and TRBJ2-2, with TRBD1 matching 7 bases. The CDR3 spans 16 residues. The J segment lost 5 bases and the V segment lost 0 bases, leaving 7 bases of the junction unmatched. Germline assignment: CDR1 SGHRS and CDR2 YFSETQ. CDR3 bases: TGCGCCAGCAGCTTGGACCCCGGGACAGTAACCGGGGAGCTGTTTTTT. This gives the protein CASSLDPGTVTGELFF. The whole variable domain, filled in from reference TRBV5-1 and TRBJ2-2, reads KAGVTQTPRYLIKTRGQQVTLSCSPISGHRSVSWYQQTPGQGLQFLFEYFSETQRNKGNFPGRFSGRQFSNSRSEMNVSTLELGDSALYLCASSLDPGTVTGELFFGEGSRLTVL.

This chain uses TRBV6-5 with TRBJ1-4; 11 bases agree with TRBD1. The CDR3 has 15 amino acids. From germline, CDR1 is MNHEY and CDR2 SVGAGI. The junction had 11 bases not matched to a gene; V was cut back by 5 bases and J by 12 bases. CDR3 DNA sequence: TGTGCCAGCAGTCTACCGGGACAGGGGGGTGTGGAACTGTTTTTT. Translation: CASSLPGQGGVELFF.

The CDR3 DNA reads as TGTGCCAGCGAGGAGGCTGGGGCCAACGTCCTGACTTTC. Amino acid sequence: CASEEAGANVLTF. The rearrangement links TRBV3-1 (or the pseudogene TRBV3-2) to TRBJ2-6, with a tentative D call TRBD2 (5 bases). There are 13 residues in the CDR3. Germline V gene data show CDR1 as LGHDT and CDR2 as YNNKEL (reference sequence). Deletions cut 8 bases from V and 2 bases from J, with 7 bases between.

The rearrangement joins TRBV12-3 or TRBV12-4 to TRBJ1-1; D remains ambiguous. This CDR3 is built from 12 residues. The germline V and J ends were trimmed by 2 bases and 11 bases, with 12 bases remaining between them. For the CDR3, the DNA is TGTGCCAGCAGTTTATCGCCCCTCGGGGCTTTCTTT. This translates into CASSLSPLGAFF.

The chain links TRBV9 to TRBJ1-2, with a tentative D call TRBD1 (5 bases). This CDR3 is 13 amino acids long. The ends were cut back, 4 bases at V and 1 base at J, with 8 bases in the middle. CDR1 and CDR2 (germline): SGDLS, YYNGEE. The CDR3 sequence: CASSQDSNYGYTF. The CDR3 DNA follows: TGTGCCAGCAGCCAAGACAGTAACTATGGCTACACCTTC.

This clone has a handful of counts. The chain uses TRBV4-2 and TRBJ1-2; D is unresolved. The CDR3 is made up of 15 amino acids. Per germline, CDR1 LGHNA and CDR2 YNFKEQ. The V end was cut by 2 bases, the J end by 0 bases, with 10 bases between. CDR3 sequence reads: CASSQRSDPNYGYTF. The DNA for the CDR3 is TGTGCCAGCAGCCAAAGGAGCGACCCTAACTATGGCTACACCTTC.

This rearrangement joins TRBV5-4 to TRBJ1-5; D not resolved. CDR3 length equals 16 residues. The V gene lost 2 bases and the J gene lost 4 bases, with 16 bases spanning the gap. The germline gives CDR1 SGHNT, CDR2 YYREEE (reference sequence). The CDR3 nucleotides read TGTGCCAGCAGCTTAAAGGGTGGGTCGGGGAATCAGCCCCAGCATTTT. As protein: CASSLKGGSGNQPQHF.

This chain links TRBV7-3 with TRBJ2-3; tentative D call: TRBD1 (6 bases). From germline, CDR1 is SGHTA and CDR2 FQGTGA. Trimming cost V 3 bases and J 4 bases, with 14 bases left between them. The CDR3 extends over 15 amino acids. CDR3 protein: CASSFQGRVADTQYF. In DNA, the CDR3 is TGTGCCAGCAGCTTTCAGGGGCGCGTTGCAGATACGCAGTATTTT. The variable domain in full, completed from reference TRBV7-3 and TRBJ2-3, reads GAGVSQTPSNKVTEKGKYVELRCDPISGHTALYWYRQSLGQGPEFLIYFQGTGAADDSGLPNDRFFAVRPEGSVSTLKIQRTERGDSAVYLCASSFQGRVADTQYFGPGTRLTVL.

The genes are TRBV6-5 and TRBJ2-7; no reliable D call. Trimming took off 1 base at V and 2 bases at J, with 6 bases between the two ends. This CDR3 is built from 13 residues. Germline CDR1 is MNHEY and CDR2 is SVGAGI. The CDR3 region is CASSYLETYEQYF. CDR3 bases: TGTGCCAGCAGTTACTTGGAGACCTACGAGCAGTACTTC.

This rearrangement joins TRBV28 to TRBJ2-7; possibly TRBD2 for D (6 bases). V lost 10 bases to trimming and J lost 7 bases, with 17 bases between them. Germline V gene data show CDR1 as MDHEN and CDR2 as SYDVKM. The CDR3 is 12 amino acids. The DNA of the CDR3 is TGTGCCACCCACCGGGACTCGCCGGAGCAGTACTTC. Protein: CATHRDSPEQYF.

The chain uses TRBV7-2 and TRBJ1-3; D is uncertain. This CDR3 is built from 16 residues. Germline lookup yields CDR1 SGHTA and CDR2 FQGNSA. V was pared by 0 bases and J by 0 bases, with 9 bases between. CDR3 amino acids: CASSLAYLFSGNTIYF. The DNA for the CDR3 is TGTGCCAGCAGCTTAGCTTACTTATTCTCTGGAAACACCATATATTTT.

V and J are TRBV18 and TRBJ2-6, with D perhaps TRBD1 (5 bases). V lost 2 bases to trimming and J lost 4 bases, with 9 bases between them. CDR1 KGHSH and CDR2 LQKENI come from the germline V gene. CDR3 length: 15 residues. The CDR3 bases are TGTGCCAGCTCACCAGGGGCGCAAGGGGCCAACGTCCTGACTTTC. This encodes CASSPGAQGANVLTF.

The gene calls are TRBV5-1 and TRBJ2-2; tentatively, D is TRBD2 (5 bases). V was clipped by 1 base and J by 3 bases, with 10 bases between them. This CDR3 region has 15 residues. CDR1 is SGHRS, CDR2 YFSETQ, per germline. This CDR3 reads CASSLRVGDTGELFF. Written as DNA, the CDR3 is TGCGCCAGCAGCTTGAGGGTCGGGGACACCGGGGAGCTGTTTTTT.

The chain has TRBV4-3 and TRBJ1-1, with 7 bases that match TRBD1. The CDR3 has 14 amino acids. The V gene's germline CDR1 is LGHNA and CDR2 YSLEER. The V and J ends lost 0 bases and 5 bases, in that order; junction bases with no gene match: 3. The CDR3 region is CASSQENRGTEAFF. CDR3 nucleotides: TGCGCCAGCAGCCAAGAAAACAGGGGAACTGAAGCTTTCTTT.

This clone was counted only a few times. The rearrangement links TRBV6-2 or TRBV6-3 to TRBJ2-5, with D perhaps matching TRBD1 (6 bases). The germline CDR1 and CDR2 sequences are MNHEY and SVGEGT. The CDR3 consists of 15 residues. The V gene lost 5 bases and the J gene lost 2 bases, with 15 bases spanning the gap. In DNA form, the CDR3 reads TGTGCCAGCAGTCCGCATCAAACAGGGCAAGAGACCCAGTACTTC. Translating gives CASSPHQTGQETQYF.

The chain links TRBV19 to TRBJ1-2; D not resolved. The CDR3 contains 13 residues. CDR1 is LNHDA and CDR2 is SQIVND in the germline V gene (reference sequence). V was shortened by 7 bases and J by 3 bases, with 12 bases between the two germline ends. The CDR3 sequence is CASKQAPDYGYTF. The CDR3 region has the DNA TGTGCCAGTAAGCAGGCACCAGACTATGGCTACACCTTC.

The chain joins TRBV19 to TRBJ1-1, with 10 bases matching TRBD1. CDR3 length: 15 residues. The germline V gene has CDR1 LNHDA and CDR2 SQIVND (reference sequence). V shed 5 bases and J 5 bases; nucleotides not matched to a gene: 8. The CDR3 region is CASSLRQGAWTEAFF. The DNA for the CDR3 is TGTGCCAGTAGTCTACGACAGGGGGCTTGGACTGAAGCTTTCTTT.

DNA for the CDR3: TGTGCCTGGAGGGGACTAGCGGGAGGGCCTGAGCAGTTCTTC. Translated, it gives CAWRGLAGGPEQFF. This sequence joins TRBV30 and TRBJ2-1; 16 positions match TRBD2. Germline V CDR1 and CDR2: GTSNPN, SVGIG (reference sequence). This CDR3 comprises 14 residues. The V segment lost 3 bases and the J segment 9 bases; nucleotides outside the gene matches: 2.

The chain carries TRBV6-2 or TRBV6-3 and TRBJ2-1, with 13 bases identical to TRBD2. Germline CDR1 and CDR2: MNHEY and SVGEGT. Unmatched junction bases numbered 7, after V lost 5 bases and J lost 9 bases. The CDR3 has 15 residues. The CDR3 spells CASSKGLAGVGEQFF. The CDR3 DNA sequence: TGTGCCAGCAGTAAAGGACTAGCGGGAGTCGGTGAGCAGTTCTTC.

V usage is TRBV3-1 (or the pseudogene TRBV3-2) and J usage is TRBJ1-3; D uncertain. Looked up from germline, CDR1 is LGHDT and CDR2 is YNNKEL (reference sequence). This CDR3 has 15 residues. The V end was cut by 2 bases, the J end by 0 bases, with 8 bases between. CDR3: CASSQFSLSGNTIYF. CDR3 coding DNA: TGTGCCAGCAGCCAATTTAGTCTCTCTGGAAACACCATATATTTT.

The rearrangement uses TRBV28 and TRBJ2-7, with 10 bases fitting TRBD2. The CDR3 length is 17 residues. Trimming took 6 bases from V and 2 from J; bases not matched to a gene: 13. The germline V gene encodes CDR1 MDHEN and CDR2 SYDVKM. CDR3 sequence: CASRGLLPAGGTYEQYF. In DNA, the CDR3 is TGTGCCAGCAGGGGACTCCTGCCAGCGGGGGGGACCTACGAGCAGTACTTC.

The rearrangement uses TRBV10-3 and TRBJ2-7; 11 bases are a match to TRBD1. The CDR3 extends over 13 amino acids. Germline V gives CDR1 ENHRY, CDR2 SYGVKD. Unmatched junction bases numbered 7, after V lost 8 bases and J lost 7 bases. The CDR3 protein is CAISGQGAWEQYF. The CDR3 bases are TGTGCCATCTCAGGACAGGGGGCTTGGGAGCAGTACTTC.

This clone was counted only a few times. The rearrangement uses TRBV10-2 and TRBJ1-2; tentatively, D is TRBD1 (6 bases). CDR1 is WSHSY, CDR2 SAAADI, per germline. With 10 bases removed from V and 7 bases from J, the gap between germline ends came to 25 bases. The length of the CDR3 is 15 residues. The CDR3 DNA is TGCGCCACGCTACAGGGACGGATAGACGTGGCTGGCTACACCTTC. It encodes CATLQGRIDVAGYTF.